This note documents a single T cell receptor (beta chain) sequence. V gave up 6 bases and J gave up 2 bases; unmatched junction bases: 1. The germline CDR1 and CDR2 sequences are ENHRY and SYGVKD. This CDR3 has 14 amino acids. The data stem from a study of blood T cell repertoires in COVID-19. Study context: COVID-19 samples collected from the United States, Italy and Spain covered acute and convalescent phases. Sample material is recorded as cDNA or gDNA derived from T cells, B-cell-depleted T cells, or PBMCs.

In the study's own analysis: Amplification from reference gene primers served as the basis for estimated nucleated cell counts. Some clones are missing from TCRdb's copy, which holds only in-frame ones; the method was immunoSEQ multiplex PCR. For V, J and clone size, that table is used; D and trimming come from the DNA. Counted here are 200,000 to 300,000 clones, approximately 88% occurring once; the ten biggest clones make up about 0.7%. The clonotype originates from a human donor in a cohort sampled during active COVID-19. V gene TRBV10-3 combines with J gene TRBJ2-7, with 13 bases identical to TRBD2. Source material: peripheral blood. This CDR3 reads CAIRGLAGTYEQYF. CDR3 coding DNA: TGTGCCATCAGGGGACTAGCGGGGACCTACGAGCAGTACTTC.